The 2 T cell receptor beta chains presented below share a single source sample, sequenced in a study of blood T cell repertoires in COVID-19. Assay used: immunoSEQ multiplex PCR; TCRdb lists only in-frame clones, some missing. The table includes roughly 130,000 clones, just under 85% detected once. Specimen: PBMCs or T cells enriched from blood (not recorded which). Source of these receptors: a woman between 50 and 59 years old with acute COVID-19.

The V call is TRBV4-1, the J call TRBJ2-2, with TRBD2 matching over 11 bases. CDR3 size: 16 residues. With 4 bases clipped from V and 0 bases from J, the junction kept 1 base outside the gene matches. The germline gives CDR1 MGHRA, CDR2 YSYEKL. This CDR3 is CASSLLAGANTGELFF. As DNA, the CDR3 is TGCGCCAGCAGCCTACTAGCGGGGGCGAACACCGGGGAGCTGTTTTTT.

The gene calls are TRBV11-2 and TRBJ2-5; D perhaps matches TRBD2 (6 bases). Trimming took 5 bases from V and 4 from J, leaving 17 bases between them. Germline V gene lookup returns CDR1 SGHAT and CDR2 FQNNGV. This CDR3 contains 15 residues. The CDR3 reads CASSVIGTSRETQYF. In DNA form, the CDR3 reads TGTGCCAGCAGCGTAATTGGGACTTCCCGAGAGACCCAGTACTTC.